Listed below are T cell receptor beta chains from one sample, sequenced in a study of metastatic and nonmetastatic thyroid tumors. TCRdb reanalyzed the PCR reads via MiXCR. This sample carries about 15,000 clones, about a quarter of them seen once, and the ten largest clones take roughly 9.7%. Sequencing input: tumor tissue. Receptors were obtained from a female donor with papillary thyroid cancer or a benign thyroid nodule (not recorded which). Some clones in this sample may be carry-over from other donors' samples. CDR3s include the opening cysteine and the closing phenylalanine or tryptophan. A D gene is named only where the DNA matches it firmly. Not all rows give a size; the values are once, few, many and, for expanded clones, a class.

cdr3_nt cdr3_aa j_call clone_size v_call d_call
TGCTCTAGCAGTGACAGAACAGACACTGAAGCTTTCTTT CSSSDRTDTEAFF TRBJ1-1 few TRBV10-1 -
TGTGCCAGCAGCTTAGATTCCTGGAGCAGGGGCGGGGAGCTGTTTTTT CASSLDSWSRGGELFF TRBJ2-2 few TRBV11-1 -
TGTGCCAGCTCACTACAGGGGTCGGACGGCTACACCTTC CASSLQGSDGYTF TRBJ1-2 - TRBV18 TRBD1
TGTGCCAGCAGTCCAGGGGGTAACTATGGCTACACCTTC CASSPGGNYGYTF TRBJ1-2 many TRBV6-1 TRBD1
TGTGCCAGCAGTTTATCGCGGGGGCGGATGGTGGGAGGTACGCAGTATTTT CASSLSRGRMVGGTQYF TRBJ2-3 medium-sized TRBV27 -
TGTGCCAGCAGTTTAGCGACCACCGGGACTAGCGGTGTTGAGCAGTTCTTC CASSLATTGTSGVEQFF TRBJ2-1 medium-sized TRBV12-3/TRBV12-4 TRBD2
TGTGCCACCAGCGGGACCCGGGAGGTTGTCCACGAGCAGTACTTC CATSGTREVVHEQYF TRBJ2-7 medium-sized TRBV15 TRBD2
TGTGCCACCCGCCCGACTAGCGGGAGCGGGGGGGCCCAGTACTTC CATRPTSGSGGAQYF TRBJ2-5 - TRBV24-1 TRBD2
TGCAGTGCTAGTCCACATTGGCCGAGGGAGACCCAGTACTTC CSASPHWPRETQYF TRBJ2-5 medium-sized TRBV20-1 -
TGTGCCAGCAGACGGACCTCGCCGGGGGACGATCAGTACTTC CASRRTSPGDDQYF TRBJ2-7 - TRBV13 -